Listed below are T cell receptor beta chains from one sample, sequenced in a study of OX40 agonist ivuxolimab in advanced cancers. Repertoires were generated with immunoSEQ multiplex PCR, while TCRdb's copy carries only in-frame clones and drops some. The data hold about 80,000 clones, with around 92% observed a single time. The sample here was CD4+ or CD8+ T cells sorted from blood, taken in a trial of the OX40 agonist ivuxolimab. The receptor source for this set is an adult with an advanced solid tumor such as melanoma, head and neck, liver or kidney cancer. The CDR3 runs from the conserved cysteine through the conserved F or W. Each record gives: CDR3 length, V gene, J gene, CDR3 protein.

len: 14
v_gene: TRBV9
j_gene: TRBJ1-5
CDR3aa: CASSVSWSNQPQHF

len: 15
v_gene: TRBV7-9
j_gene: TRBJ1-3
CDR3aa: CASSPRATSGNTIYF

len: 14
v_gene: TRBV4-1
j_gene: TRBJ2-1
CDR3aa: CASSQEQVPNEQFF

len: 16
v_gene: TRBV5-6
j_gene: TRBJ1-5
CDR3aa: CASSSRAVDSNQPQHF

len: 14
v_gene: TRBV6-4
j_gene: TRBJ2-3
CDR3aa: CASSATSVRDTQYF

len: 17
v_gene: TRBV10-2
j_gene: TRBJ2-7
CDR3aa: CASSEADRGANPYEQYF

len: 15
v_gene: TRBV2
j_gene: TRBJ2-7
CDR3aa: CASSEKDRGDYEQYF

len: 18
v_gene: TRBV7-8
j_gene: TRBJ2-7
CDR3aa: CASSQTDRGRRVTYEQYF

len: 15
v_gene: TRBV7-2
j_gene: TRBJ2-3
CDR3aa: CASSTSGGARDTQYF

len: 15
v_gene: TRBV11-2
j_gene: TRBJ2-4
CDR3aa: CASSLSAGAKNIQYF

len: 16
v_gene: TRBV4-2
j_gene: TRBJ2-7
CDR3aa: CASSQSFRGLEYEQYF

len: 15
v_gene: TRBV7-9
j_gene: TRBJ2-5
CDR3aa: CASSSSFREQETQYF

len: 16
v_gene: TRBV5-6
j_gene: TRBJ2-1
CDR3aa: CASSLAVRGVYNEQFF

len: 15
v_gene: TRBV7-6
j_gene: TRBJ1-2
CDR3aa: CASSPKEVGFYGYTF

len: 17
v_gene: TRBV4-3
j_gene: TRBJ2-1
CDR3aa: CASSQDWTSGFYNEQFF

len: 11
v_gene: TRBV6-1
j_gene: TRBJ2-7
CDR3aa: CATEIGYEQYF

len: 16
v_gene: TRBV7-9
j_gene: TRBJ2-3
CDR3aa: CASSRMGTGSTDTQYF

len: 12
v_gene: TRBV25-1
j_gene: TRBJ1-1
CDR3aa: CASSLRNTEAFF

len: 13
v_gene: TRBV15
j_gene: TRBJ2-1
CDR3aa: CATSGGPGDEQFF

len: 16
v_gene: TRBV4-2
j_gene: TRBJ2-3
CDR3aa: CASSQVRGALTDTQYF

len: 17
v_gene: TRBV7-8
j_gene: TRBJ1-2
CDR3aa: CASSPPGQPKINYGYTF

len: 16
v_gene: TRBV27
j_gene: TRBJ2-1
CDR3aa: CASSFLSGGPYNEQFF

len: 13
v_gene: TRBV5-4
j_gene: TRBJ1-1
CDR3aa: CASSLSGDPEAFF

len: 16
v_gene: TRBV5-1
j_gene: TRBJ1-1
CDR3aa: CASSLALTGAGTEAFF

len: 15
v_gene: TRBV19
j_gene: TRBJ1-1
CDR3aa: CASKTPGQDPTEAFF

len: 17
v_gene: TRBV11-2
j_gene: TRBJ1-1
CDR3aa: CASSLSDRGQWITEAFF

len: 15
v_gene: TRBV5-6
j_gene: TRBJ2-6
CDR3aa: CASTWGVSGANVLTF

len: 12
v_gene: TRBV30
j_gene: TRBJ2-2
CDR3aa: CASPGSTGELFF

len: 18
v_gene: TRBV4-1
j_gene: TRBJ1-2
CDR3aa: CASSQDLGASGGRDGYTF

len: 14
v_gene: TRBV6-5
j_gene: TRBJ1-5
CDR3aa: CASSPGTGYRPQHF

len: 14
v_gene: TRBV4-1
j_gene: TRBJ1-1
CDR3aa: CASSRLEGNTEAFF

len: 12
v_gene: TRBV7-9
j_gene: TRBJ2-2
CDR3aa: CASSSNTGELFF

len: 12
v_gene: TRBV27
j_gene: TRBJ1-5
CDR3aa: CASSSLNQPQHF

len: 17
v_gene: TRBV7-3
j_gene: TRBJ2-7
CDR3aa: CASSFPTTSGESYEQYF

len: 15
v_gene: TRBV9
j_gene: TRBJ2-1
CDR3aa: CASSLSGGFYNEQFF

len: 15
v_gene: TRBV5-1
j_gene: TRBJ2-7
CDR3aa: CASSLVGQGAYEQYF

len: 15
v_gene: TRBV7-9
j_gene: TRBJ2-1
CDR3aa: CASSPGTPLLGEQFF

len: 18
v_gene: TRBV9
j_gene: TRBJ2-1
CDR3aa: CASSVGTSVAGLWNEQFF

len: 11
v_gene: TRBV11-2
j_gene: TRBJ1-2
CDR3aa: CASSLGDGYTF

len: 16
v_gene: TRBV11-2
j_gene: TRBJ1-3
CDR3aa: CASSLVQRKSGNTIYF

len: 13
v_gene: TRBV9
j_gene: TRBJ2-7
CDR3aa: CASSAGQTYEQYF

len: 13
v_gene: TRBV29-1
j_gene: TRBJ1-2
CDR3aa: CSVEETANYGYTF

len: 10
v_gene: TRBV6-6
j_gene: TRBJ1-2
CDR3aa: CASWGDGYIF

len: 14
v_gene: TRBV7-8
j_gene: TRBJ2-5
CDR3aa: CASSLNLYQETQYF

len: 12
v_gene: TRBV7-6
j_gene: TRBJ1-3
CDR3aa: CASSLPGSTIYF

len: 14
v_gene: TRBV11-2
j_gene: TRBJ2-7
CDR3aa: CASSFGGGAYEQYF

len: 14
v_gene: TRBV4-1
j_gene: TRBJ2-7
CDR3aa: CASSQHRVTYEQYF

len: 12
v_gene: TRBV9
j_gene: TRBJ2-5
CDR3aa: CASSGDGTVSNF

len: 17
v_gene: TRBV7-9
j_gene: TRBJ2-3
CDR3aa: CASSLARGGTGSDTQYF

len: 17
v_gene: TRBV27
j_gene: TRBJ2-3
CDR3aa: CASSLRLAGGLGDTQYF

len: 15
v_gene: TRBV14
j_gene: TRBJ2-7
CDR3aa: CASSQVNRGNYEQYF

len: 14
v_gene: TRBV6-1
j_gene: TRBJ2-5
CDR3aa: CASSEEQGEETQYF

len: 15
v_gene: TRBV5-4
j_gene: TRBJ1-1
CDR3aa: CASSLIKGAGLEAFF

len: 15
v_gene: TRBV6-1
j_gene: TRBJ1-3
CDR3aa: CASSEGTGPGNTIYF

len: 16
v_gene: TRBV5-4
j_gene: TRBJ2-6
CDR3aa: CASSRTRQSRANVLTF

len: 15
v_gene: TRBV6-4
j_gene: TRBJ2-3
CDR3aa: CASSDKSFFGDTQYF

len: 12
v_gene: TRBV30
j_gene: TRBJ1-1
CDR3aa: CAWSVYLAGAFF

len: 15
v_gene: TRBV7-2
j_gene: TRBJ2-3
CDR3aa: CASVKGGPVTDTQYF

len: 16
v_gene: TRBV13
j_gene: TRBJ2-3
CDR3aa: CASSALTFPGGDTQYF

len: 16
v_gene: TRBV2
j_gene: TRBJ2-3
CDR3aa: CASSTGLAGGSDTQYF